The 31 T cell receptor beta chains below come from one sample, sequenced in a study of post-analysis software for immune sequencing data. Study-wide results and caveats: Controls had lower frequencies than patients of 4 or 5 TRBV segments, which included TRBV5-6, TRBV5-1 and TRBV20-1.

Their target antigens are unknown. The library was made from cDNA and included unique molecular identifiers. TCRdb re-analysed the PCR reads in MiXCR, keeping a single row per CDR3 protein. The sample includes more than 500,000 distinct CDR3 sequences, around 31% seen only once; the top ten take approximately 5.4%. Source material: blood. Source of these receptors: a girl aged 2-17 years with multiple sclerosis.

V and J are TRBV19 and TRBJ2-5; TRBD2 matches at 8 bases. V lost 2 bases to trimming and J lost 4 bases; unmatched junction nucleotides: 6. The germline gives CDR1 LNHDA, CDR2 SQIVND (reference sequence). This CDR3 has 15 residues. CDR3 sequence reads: CASSISSGGSETQYF. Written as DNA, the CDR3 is TGTGCCAGTAGTATATCAAGCGGGGGTTCAGAGACCCAGTACTTC.

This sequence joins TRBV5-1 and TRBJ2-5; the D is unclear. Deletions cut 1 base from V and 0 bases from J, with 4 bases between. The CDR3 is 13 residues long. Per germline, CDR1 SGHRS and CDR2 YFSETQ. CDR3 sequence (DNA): TGCGCCAGCAGCTTGAAAAACCAAGAGACCCAGTACTTC. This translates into CASSLKNQETQYF.

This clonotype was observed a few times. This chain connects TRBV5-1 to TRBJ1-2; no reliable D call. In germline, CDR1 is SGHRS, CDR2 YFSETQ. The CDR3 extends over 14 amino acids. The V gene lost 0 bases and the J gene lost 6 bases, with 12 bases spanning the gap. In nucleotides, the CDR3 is TGCGCCAGCAGCTTGGAGGCAGGTCGTGATGGCTACACCTTC. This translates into CASSLEAGRDGYTF.

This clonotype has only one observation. The CDR3 nucleotides are TGTGCCAGCAGTTTAGACGGGATGGGTGAGTGGGATACGCAGTATTTT. Translating it yields CASSLDGMGEWDTQYF. The chain uses TRBV27 and TRBJ2-3; TRBD2 might be the D (5 bases). This CDR3 is 16 amino acids long. Trimming removed 2 bases from V and 6 bases from J, with 18 bases in between. Germline lookup yields CDR1 MNHEY and CDR2 SMNVEV (reference sequence).

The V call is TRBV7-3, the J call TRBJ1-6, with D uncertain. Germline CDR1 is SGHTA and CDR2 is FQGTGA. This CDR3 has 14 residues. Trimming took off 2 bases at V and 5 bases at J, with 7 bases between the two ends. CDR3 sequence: CASSLENDNSPLHF. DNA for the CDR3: TGTGCCAGCAGCTTAGAGAATGATAATTCACCCCTCCACTTT.

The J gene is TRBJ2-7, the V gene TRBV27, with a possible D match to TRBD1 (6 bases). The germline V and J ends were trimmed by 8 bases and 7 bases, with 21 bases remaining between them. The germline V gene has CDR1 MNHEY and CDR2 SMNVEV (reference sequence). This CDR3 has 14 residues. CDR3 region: CASGTPSPYNEQYF. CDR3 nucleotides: TGTGCCAGCGGGACACCTTCACCCTACAATGAGCAGTACTTC.

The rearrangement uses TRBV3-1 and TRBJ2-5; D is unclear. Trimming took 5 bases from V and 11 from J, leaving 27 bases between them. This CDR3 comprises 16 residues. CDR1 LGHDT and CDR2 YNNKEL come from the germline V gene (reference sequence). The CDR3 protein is CASSFIRASVQGEQYF. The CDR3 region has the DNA TGTGCCAGCAGCTTCATACGAGCTTCGGTTCAAGGTGAGCAGTACTTC.

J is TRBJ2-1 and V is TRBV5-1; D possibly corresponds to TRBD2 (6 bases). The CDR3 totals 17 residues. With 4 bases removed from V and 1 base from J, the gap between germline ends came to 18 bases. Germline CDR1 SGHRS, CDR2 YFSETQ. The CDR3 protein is CASSPGGSGESYNEQFF. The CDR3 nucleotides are TGCGCCAGCAGCCCCGGCGGGTCGGGGGAATCCTACAATGAGCAGTTCTTC.

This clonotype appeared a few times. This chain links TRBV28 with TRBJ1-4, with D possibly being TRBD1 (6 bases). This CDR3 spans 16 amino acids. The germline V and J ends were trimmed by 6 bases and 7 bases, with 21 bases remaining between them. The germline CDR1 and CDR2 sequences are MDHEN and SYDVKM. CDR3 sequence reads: CASSSIRGGDGEKLFF. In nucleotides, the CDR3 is TGTGCCAGCAGCTCTATCCGTGGGGGCGACGGTGAAAAACTGTTTTTT.

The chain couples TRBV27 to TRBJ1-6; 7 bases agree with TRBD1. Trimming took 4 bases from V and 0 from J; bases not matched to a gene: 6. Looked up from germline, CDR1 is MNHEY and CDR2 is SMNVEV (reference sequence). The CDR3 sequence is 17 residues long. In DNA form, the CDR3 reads TGTGCCAGCAGTTGGGACAGATTCGGCTCCTATAATTCACCCCTCCACTTT. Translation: CASSWDRFGSYNSPLHF.

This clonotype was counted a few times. CDR3 DNA: TGTGCCAGCAGACAGACTCCCGGGGGCGCCGAAAAACTGTTTTTT. Its translation is CASRQTPGGAEKLFF. The gene calls are TRBV6-6 and TRBJ1-4, with D tentatively TRBD1 (6 bases). The germline V gene has CDR1 MNHNY and CDR2 SVGAGI (reference sequence). Trimming shortened V by 6 bases and J by 8 bases, and 19 bases separated the two germline ends. This CDR3 has 15 amino acids.

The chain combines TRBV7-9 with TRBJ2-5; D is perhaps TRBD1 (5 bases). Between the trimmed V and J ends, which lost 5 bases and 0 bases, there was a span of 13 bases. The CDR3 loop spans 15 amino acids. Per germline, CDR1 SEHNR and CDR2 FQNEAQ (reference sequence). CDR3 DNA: TGTGCCAGCAGCCCCCGACAGTCGCACCAAGAGACCCAGTACTTC. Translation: CASSPRQSHQETQYF.

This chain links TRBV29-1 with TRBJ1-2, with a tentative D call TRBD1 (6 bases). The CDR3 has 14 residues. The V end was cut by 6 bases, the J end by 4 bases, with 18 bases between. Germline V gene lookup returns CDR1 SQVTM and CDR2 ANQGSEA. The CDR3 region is CSVADPDRVYGYTF. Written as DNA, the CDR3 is TGCAGCGTCGCCGACCCGGACAGAGTCTATGGCTACACCTTC.

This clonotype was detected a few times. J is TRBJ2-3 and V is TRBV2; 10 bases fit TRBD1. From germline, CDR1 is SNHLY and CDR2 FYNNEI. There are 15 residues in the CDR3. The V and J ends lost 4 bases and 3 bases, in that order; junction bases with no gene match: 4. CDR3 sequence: CASSGRDRGTDTQYF. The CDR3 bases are TGTGCCAGCAGTGGGAGGGACAGGGGAACAGATACGCAGTATTTT.

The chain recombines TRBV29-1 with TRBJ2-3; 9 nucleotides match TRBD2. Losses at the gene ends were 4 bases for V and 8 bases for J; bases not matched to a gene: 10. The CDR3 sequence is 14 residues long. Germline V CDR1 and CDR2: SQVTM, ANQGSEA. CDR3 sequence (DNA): TGCAGCGTTGTCTCAGCGGGGGGCGGAGGTACGCAGTATTTT. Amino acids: CSVVSAGGGGTQYF.

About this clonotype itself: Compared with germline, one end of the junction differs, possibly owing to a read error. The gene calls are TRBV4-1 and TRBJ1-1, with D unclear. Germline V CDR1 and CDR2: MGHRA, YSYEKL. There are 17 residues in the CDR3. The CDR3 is CAGSQDVARVMNTEAFF. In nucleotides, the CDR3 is TGCGCCGGCAGCCAAGATGTAGCCCGGGTCATGAACACTGAAGCTTTCTTT.

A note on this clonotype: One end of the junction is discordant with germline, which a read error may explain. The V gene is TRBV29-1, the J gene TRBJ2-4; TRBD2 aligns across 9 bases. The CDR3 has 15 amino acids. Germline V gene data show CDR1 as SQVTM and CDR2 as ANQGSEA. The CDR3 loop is CGVEGVAGAPGEQYF. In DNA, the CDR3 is TGCGGCGTTGAAGGGGTAGCGGGGGCACCGGGTGAGCAGTACTTC.

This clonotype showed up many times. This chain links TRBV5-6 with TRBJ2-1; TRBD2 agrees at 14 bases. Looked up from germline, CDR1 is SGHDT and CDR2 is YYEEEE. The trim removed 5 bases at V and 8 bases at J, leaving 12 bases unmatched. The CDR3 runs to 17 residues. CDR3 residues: CASSSGTSGGGWDEQFF. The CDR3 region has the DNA TGTGCCAGCAGTTCCGGGACTAGCGGGGGCGGCTGGGATGAGCAGTTCTTC.

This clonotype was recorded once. CDR3 DNA: TGCGCCAGCAGCCAAGATCGGGGCAGTAGTCTGAACACTGAAGCTTTCTTT. It codes for CASSQDRGSSLNTEAFF. This chain connects TRBV4-1 to TRBJ1-1; tentative D call: TRBD1 (5 bases). Germline-derived CDR1 and CDR2 are MGHRA and YSYEKL. There are 17 residues in the CDR3. V lost 0 bases and J lost 0, with 14 bases in between.

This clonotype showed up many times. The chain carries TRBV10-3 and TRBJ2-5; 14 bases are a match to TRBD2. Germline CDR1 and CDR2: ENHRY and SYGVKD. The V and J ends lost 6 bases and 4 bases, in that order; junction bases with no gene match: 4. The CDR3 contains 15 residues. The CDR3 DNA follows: TGTGCCATCAGCTCCGGGACTAGCGGGGGAGAGACCCAGTACTTC. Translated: CAISSGTSGGETQYF.

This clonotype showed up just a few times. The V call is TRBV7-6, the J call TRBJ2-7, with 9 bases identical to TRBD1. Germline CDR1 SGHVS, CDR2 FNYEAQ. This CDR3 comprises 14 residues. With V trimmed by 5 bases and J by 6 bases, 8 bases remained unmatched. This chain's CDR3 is CASSRWDRVAEQYF. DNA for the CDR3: TGTGCCAGCAGCCGCTGGGACAGGGTGGCCGAGCAGTACTTC.

CDR3 in amino acids: CASSTTPMYGYTF. The CDR3 DNA reads TGTGCCAGCAGCACTACACCGATGTATGGCTACACCTTC. The chain recombines TRBV9 with TRBJ1-2; no reliable D call. The V gene lost 4 bases and the J gene lost 5 bases, with 12 bases spanning the gap. The CDR3 length is 13 residues. CDR1 and CDR2 (germline): SGDLS, YYNGEE.

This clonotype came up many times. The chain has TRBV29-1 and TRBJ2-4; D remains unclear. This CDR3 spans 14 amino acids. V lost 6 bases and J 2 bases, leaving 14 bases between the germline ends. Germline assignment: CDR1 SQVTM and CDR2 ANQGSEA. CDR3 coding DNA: TGCAGCGTCATTGGAACAGCTACCAAAAACATTCAGTACTTC. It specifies CSVIGTATKNIQYF.

The CDR3 protein is CASNSATSTDTQYF. CDR3 nucleotide sequence: TGCGCCAGCAATAGCGCTACTAGCACAGATACGCAGTATTTT. This chain links TRBV10-2 with TRBJ2-3, with D tentatively TRBD2 (5 bases). The V end lost 7 bases, the J end lost 0 bases, and 11 bases lay between the germline ends. The CDR3 is made up of 14 amino acids. Germline V lookup: CDR1 WSHSY, CDR2 SAAADI.

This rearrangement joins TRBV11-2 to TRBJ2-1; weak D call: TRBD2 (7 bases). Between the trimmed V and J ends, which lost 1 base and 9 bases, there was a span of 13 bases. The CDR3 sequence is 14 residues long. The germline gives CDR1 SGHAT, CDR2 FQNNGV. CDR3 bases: TGTGCCAGCAGCTTAGCGGGGGGCCAACGTGAGCAGTTCTTC. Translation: CASSLAGGQREQFF.

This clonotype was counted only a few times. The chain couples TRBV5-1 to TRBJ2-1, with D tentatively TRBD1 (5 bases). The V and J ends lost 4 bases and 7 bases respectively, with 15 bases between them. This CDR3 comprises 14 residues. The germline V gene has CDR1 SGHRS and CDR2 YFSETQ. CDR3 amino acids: CASSPLQGANEQFF. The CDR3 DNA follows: TGCGCCAGCAGCCCCCTCCAGGGTGCGAATGAGCAGTTCTTC.

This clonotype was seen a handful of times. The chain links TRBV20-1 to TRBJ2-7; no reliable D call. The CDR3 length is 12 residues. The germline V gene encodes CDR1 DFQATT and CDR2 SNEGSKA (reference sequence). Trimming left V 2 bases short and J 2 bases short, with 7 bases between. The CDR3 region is CSARHRAYEQYF. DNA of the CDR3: TGCAGTGCTAGACACAGAGCCTACGAGCAGTACTTC.

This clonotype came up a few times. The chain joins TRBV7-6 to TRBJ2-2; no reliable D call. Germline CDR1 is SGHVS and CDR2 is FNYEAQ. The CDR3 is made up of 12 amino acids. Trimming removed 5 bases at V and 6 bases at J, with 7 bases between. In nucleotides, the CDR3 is TGTGCCAGCAGCCCCCCCGCCGGGGAGCTGTTTTTT. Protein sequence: CASSPPAGELFF. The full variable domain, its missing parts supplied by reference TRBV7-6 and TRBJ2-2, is GAGVSQSPRYKVTKRGQDVALRCDPISGHVSLYWYRQALGQGPEFLTYFNYEAQQDKSGLPNDRFSAERPEGSISTLTIQRTEQRDSAMYRCASSPPAGELFFGEGSRLTVL.

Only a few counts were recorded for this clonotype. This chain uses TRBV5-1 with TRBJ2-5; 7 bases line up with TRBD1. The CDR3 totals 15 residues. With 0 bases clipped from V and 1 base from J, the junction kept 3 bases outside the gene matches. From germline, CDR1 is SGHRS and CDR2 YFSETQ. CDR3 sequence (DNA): TGCGCCAGCAGCTTGGGGACAGGTCTCCAAGAGACCCAGTACTTC. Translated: CASSLGTGLQETQYF.

The CDR3 nucleotides read TGTGCCAGCAGGGCACAGGAATCCGGGGAGCTGTTTTTT. It yields the protein CASRAQESGELFF. The chain has TRBV12-3 or TRBV12-4 and TRBJ2-2; D is perhaps TRBD1 (5 bases). The CDR3 extends over 13 amino acids. V was cut by 6 bases and J by 6 bases, with 11 bases left in between.

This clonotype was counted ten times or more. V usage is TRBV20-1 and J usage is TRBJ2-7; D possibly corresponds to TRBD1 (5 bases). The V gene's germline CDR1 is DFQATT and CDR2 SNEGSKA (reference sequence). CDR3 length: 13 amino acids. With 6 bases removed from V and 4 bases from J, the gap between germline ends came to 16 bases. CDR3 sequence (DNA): TGCAGTGCCCAGACATATCAGGGATACGAGCAGTACTTC. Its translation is CSAQTYQGYEQYF.